The entry that follows covers one T cell receptor beta chain sequence. Antigen: not known. A multiplex PCR was run with 60 Vbeta primers and 13 Jbeta primers. This table comes from immunoSEQ multiplex PCR, and its TCRdb copy is limited to in-frame clones, with some not included. Seen here are about 160,000 clones, around 80% observed once, and the top ten hold 1.5% to 2%. The data stem from a study of cytomegalovirus exposure and HLA in healthy donors. Background on the study: Prior work identified 117 million unique TCR beta sequences in approximately 200 million T cells.

This CDR3 contains 15 residues. The germline V gene has CDR1 LGHNT and CDR2 FRNRAP. V shed 5 bases and J shed 4 bases, with 17 bases lying between them. Overall study results and limits: Later findings reportedly placed an Asian-associated ancestry cluster below the approximately 700-donor mean for N-insertions. The study listed approximately 170 cytomegalovirus-associated TCR beta chains. Across donors, sequencing depth was assumed by presence/absence analyses to be roughly uniform.

The V call is TRBV12-5, the J call TRBJ2-5; possibly TRBD2 for D (7 bases). The source is a human donor in good health. Sequencing was carried out using PBMCs. CDR3 in amino acids: CASGPSLGGPETQYF. CDR3 nucleotides: TGTGCTAGTGGTCCTTCTTTGGGGGGGCCAGAGACCCAGTACTTC.